This T cell receptor (beta chain) was sequenced in a study of OX40 agonist ivuxolimab in advanced cancers. Study background: Six ivuxolimab dose levels, 0.01 to 10 mg/kg, were given intravenously every 2 weeks. Patients enrolled in dose escalation were diagnosed with hepatocellular carcinoma, melanoma, renal cell or head and neck cancer. Study results and caveats: The authors did not determine the antigen specificity of the expanded peripheral T cells. At 0.1-3.0 mg/kg, partial responders had clonal expansion among the lowest observed.

Worth noting for this clone: Its antigen is unknown.

The protocol was immunoSEQ multiplex PCR, while the TCRdb copy is restricted to in-frame clones and leaves out a portion. The sample shows under 85,000 clones, roughly 91% of them seen only once. The sample was CD4+ or CD8+ T cells sorted from blood, taken in a trial of the OX40 agonist ivuxolimab. The sequence derives from an adult with an advanced solid tumor such as melanoma, head and neck, liver or kidney cancer.

The chain's CDR3 is CASSLLIAMTGNEQFF. The CDR3 DNA follows: TGCGCCAGCAGCTTGCTTATAGCTATGACGGGCAATGAGCAGTTCTTC. V and J are TRBV5-1 and TRBJ2-1; D is undetermined. Per the germline V gene, CDR1 is SGHRS and CDR2 is YFSETQ. The V end lost 1 base, the J end lost 6 bases, and 17 bases lay between the germline ends. The CDR3 sequence is 16 residues long.